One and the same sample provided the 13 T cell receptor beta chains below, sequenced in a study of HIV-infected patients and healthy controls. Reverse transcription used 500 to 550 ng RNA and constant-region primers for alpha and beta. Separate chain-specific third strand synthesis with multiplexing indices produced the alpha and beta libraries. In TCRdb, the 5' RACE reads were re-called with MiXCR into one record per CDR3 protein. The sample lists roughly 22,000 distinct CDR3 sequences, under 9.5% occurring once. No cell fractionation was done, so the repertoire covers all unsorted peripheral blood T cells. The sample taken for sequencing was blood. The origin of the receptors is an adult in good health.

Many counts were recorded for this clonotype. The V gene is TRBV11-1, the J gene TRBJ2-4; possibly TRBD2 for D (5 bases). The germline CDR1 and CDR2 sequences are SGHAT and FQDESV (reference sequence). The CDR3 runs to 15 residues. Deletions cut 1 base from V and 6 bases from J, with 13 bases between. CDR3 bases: TGTGCCAGCAGCTTAGACATACGGGGTGGAAACATTCAGTACTTC. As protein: CASSLDIRGGNIQYF.

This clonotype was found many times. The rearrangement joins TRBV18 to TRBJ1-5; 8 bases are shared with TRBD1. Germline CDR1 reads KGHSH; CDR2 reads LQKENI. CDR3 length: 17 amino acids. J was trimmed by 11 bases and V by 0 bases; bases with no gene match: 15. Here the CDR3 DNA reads TGTGCCAGCTCACCACCCTTAGGGACAGGCTCTCCTAGGGCCCAGCATTTT. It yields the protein CASSPPLGTGSPRAQHF.

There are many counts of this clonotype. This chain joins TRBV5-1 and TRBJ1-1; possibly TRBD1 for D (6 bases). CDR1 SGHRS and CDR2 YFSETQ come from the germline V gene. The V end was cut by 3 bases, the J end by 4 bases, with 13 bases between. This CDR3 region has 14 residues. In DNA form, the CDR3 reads TGCGCCAGCAGCTCGTCCCAGGGGCGCACTGAAGCTTTCTTT. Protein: CASSSSQGRTEAFF.

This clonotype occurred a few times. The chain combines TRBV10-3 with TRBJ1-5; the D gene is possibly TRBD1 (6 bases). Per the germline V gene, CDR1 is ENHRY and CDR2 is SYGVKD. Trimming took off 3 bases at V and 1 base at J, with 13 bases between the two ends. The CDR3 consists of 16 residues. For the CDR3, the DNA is TGTGCCATCAGTGATGGTCAGGGGCAGAGCAATCAGCCCCAGCATTTT. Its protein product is CAISDGQGQSNQPQHF.

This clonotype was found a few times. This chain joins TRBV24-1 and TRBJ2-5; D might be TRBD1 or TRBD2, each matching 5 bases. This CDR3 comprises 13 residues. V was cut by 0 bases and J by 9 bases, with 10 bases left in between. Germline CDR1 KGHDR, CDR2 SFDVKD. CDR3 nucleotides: TGTGCCACCAGTGATTTGAATAGAGGGGCCCAGTACTTC. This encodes CATSDLNRGAQYF.

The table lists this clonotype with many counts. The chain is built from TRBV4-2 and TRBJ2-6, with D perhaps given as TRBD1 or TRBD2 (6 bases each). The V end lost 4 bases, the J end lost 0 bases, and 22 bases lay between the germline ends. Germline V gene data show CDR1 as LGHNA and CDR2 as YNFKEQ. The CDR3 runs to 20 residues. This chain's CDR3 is CASSPTAPIGGFSGANVLTF. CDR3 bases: TGTGCCAGCAGCCCAACAGCCCCGATAGGGGGGTTCTCTGGGGCCAACGTCCTGACTTTC.

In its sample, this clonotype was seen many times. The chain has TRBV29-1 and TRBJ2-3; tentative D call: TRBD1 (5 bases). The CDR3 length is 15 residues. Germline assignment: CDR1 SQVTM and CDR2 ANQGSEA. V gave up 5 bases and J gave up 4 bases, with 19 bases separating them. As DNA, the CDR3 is TGCAGCGTTCTCCCTAGGGGCCACATTTCAGATACGCAGTATTTT. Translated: CSVLPRGHISDTQYF.

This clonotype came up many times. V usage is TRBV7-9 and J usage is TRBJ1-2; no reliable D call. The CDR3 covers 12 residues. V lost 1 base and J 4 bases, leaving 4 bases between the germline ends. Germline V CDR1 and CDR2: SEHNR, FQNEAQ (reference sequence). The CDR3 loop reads CASSLEAYGYTF. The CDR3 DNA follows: TGTGCCAGCAGCTTAGAGGCCTATGGCTACACCTTC.

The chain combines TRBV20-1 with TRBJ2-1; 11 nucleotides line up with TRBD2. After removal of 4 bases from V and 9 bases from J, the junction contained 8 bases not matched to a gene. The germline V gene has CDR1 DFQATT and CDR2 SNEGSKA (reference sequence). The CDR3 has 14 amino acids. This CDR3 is CSANSGGALSEQFF. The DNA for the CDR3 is TGCAGTGCTAATAGCGGGGGGGCGCTCAGTGAGCAGTTCTTC.

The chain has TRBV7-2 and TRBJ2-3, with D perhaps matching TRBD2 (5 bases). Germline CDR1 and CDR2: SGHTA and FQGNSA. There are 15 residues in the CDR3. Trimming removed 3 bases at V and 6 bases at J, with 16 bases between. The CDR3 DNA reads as TGTGCCAGCAGCTTGGTGCGGGCACCGGGGGATACGCAGTATTTT. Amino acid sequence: CASSLVRAPGDTQYF.

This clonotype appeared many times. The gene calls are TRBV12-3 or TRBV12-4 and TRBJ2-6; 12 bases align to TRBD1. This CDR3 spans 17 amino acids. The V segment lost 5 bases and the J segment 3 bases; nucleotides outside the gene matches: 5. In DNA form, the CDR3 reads TGTGCCAGCAGTAGGGGACAGGGGGCACGTGGGGCCAACGTCCTGACTTTC. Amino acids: CASSRGQGARGANVLTF.

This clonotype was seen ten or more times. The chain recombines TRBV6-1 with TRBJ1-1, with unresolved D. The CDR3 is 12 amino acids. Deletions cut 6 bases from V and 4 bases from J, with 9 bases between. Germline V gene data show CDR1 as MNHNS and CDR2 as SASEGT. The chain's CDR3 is CASRLGVTEAFF. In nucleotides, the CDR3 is TGTGCCAGCAGACTCGGGGTCACTGAAGCTTTCTTT.

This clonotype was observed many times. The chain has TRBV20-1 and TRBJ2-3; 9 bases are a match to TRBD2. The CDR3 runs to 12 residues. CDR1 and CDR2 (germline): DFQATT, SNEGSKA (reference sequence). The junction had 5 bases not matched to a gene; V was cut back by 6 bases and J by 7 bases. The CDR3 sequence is CSASGGTHTQYF. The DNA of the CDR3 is TGCAGTGCCAGCGGGGGGACCCATACGCAGTATTTT.